This is a list of T cell receptor beta chains from one sample in a study of vaccination and CD4 T cells after COVID-19. TCRdb passed the PCR reads through MiXCR, listing each CDR3 protein once. Seen here are fewer than 9,500 distinct CDR3 sequences, 40% to 65% observed once, and the top ten hold 30% to 40%. Their specific antigens are unknown. Sequenced input: CD4+ T cells from blood, cultured in vitro. The receptors were sampled from a human donor who had recovered from COVID-19. The CDR3 runs from the conserved cysteine through the conserved F or W. Each record gives: J gene, V gene, CDR3 length, clone size, D gene, CDR3 protein, CDR3 DNA. D genes are given only for firm matches. Not every row has a clone size; where given, it reads once, few, many or a size class.

j_call: TRBJ1-2
v_call: TRBV7-6
cdr3_length: 14
clone_size: NA
d_call: NA
cdr3_aa: CASSSIRGQIGYTF
cdr3_nt: TGTGCCAGCAGCTCCATTCGTGGACAGATTGGCTACACCTTC

j_call: TRBJ2-3
v_call: TRBV7-8
cdr3_length: 15
clone_size: NA
d_call: NA
cdr3_aa: CASSLSTVGADTQYF
cdr3_nt: TGTGCCAGCAGCTTATCTACAGTGGGGGCAGATACGCAGTATTTT

j_call: TRBJ1-5
v_call: TRBV25-1
cdr3_length: 15
clone_size: medium-sized
d_call: NA
cdr3_aa: CASSPKGYDNQPQHF
cdr3_nt: TGTGCCAGCAGCCCCAAAGGGTATGACAATCAGCCCCAGCATTTT

j_call: TRBJ1-3
v_call: TRBV6-5
cdr3_length: 15
clone_size: NA
d_call: NA
cdr3_aa: CASSYRGAKGNTIYF
cdr3_nt: TGTGCCAGCAGTTACCGGGGGGCGAAAGGAAACACCATATATTTT

j_call: TRBJ2-7
v_call: TRBV19
cdr3_length: 15
clone_size: NA
d_call: TRBD2
cdr3_aa: CASSPPTSRPYEQYF
cdr3_nt: TGTGCCAGTAGTCCCCCGACTAGCAGGCCCTACGAGCAGTACTTC

j_call: TRBJ1-1
v_call: TRBV6-2/TRBV6-3
cdr3_length: 14
clone_size: NA
d_call: NA
cdr3_aa: CASSPNRQNTEAFF
cdr3_nt: TGTGCCAGCAGCCCTAACCGACAGAACACTGAAGCTTTCTTT

j_call: TRBJ1-1
v_call: TRBV18
cdr3_length: 17
clone_size: NA
d_call: NA
cdr3_aa: CASSPLGPGTGNTEAFF
cdr3_nt: TGTGCCAGCTCACCACTAGGGCCAGGGACCGGTAACACTGAAGCTTTCTTT

j_call: TRBJ2-7
v_call: TRBV9
cdr3_length: 14
clone_size: NA
d_call: NA
cdr3_aa: CASTPGQTPYEQYF
cdr3_nt: TGTGCCAGCACCCCGGGACAAACTCCCTACGAGCAGTACTTC

j_call: TRBJ2-2
v_call: TRBV6-1
cdr3_length: 16
clone_size: NA
d_call: TRBD1
cdr3_aa: CASSEPTGGSTGELFF
cdr3_nt: TGTGCCAGCAGTGAACCGACAGGGGGCTCCACCGGGGAGCTGTTTTTT

j_call: TRBJ2-1
v_call: TRBV18
cdr3_length: 15
clone_size: large
d_call: TRBD2
cdr3_aa: CASSPRLAGIDEQFF
cdr3_nt: TGTGCCAGCTCACCGAGGCTAGCGGGAATCGATGAGCAGTTCTTC

j_call: TRBJ2-1
v_call: TRBV24-1
cdr3_length: 17
clone_size: NA
d_call: NA
cdr3_aa: CATSDWRVGVRLYEQFF
cdr3_nt: TGTGCCACCAGTGATTGGAGGGTCGGGGTAAGGCTCTATGAGCAGTTCTTC

j_call: TRBJ2-3
v_call: TRBV20-1
cdr3_length: 16
clone_size: NA
d_call: TRBD2
cdr3_aa: CSARGPRGAGVDTQYF
cdr3_nt: TGCAGTGCTAGAGGTCCGCGGGGGGCGGGAGTGGATACGCAGTATTTT

j_call: TRBJ2-5
v_call: TRBV6-1
cdr3_length: 13
clone_size: few
d_call: NA
cdr3_aa: CASSRGAGETQYF
cdr3_nt: TGTGCCAGCAGCCGGGGGGCAGGAGAGACCCAGTACTTC

j_call: TRBJ1-2
v_call: TRBV7-2
cdr3_length: 14
clone_size: NA
d_call: NA
cdr3_aa: CASSLGGTTYGYTF
cdr3_nt: TGTGCCAGCAGCTTAGGTGGGACAACCTATGGCTACACCTTC

j_call: TRBJ2-6
v_call: TRBV6-2/TRBV6-3
cdr3_length: 15
clone_size: few
d_call: NA
cdr3_aa: CASSIRVSGANVLTF
cdr3_nt: TGTGCCAGCAGTATCCGGGTATCAGGGGCCAACGTCCTGACTTTC

j_call: TRBJ2-7
v_call: TRBV24-1
cdr3_length: 19
clone_size: few
d_call: TRBD2
cdr3_aa: CATSDLQRSPTSGQGEQYF
cdr3_nt: TGTGCCACCAGTGATTTGCAACGATCCCCAACTAGCGGACAAGGCGAGCAGTACTTC

j_call: TRBJ2-1
v_call: TRBV7-2
cdr3_length: 13
clone_size: NA
d_call: NA
cdr3_aa: CASSFTPSNEQFF
cdr3_nt: TGTGCCAGCAGTTTTACCCCTAGTAATGAGCAGTTCTTC

j_call: TRBJ2-7
v_call: TRBV4-2
cdr3_length: 14
clone_size: few
d_call: NA
cdr3_aa: CASSQAAASYEQYF
cdr3_nt: TGTGCCAGCAGCCAAGCGGCAGCCTCCTACGAGCAGTACTTC

j_call: TRBJ2-7
v_call: TRBV7-8
cdr3_length: 14
clone_size: NA
d_call: NA
cdr3_aa: CASSLGRVPVVQYF
cdr3_nt: TGTGCCAGCAGCTTAGGGCGGGTTCCAGTGGTGCAGTACTTC

j_call: TRBJ1-1
v_call: TRBV2
cdr3_length: 13
clone_size: NA
d_call: NA
cdr3_aa: CASSAEGPTEAFF
cdr3_nt: TGTGCCAGCAGTGCAGAGGGGCCCACTGAAGCTTTCTTT

j_call: TRBJ1-6
v_call: TRBV27
cdr3_length: 12
clone_size: NA
d_call: NA
cdr3_aa: CASRQGNSPLHF
cdr3_nt: TGTGCCAGCAGACAAGGGAATTCACCCCTCCACTTT

j_call: TRBJ1-3
v_call: TRBV7-9
cdr3_length: 15
clone_size: NA
d_call: TRBD1
cdr3_aa: CASSREGAAGNTIYF
cdr3_nt: TGTGCCAGCAGCCGAGAGGGGGCGGCTGGAAACACCATATATTTT

j_call: TRBJ2-5
v_call: TRBV20-1
cdr3_length: 16
clone_size: few
d_call: TRBD2
cdr3_aa: CSALGLAPSPGETQYF
cdr3_nt: TGCAGTGCCCTGGGACTAGCGCCTTCCCCCGGAGAGACCCAGTACTTC

j_call: TRBJ2-7
v_call: TRBV6-1
cdr3_length: 15
clone_size: NA
d_call: NA
cdr3_aa: CASSEPRTATYEQYF
cdr3_nt: TGTGCCAGCAGTGAACCTAGGACTGCCACCTACGAGCAGTACTTC

j_call: TRBJ2-7
v_call: TRBV5-4
cdr3_length: 13
clone_size: NA
d_call: NA
cdr3_aa: CASSRQNSYEQYF
cdr3_nt: TGTGCCAGCAGTCGACAGAACTCCTACGAGCAGTACTTC

j_call: TRBJ1-1
v_call: TRBV28
cdr3_length: 15
clone_size: few
d_call: TRBD1
cdr3_aa: CASRGTGGLNTEAFF
cdr3_nt: TGTGCCAGCAGGGGCACAGGGGGGCTGAACACTGAAGCTTTCTTT

j_call: TRBJ1-5
v_call: TRBV7-2
cdr3_length: 15
clone_size: few
d_call: TRBD1
cdr3_aa: CASSFETGGGQPQHF
cdr3_nt: TGTGCCAGCAGCTTCGAGACAGGGGGCGGTCAGCCCCAGCATTTT

j_call: TRBJ2-1
v_call: TRBV20-1
cdr3_length: 15
clone_size: NA
d_call: NA
cdr3_aa: CSARVIGGAGFEQFF
cdr3_nt: TGCAGTGCTAGGGTAATTGGGGGGGCCGGCTTTGAGCAGTTCTTC

j_call: TRBJ2-2
v_call: TRBV7-6
cdr3_length: 16
clone_size: NA
d_call: TRBD2
cdr3_aa: CASSLGAGINTGELFF
cdr3_nt: TGTGCCAGCAGCTTAGGAGCGGGGATCAACACCGGGGAGCTGTTTTTT

j_call: TRBJ1-1
v_call: TRBV7-2
cdr3_length: 17
clone_size: few
d_call: NA
cdr3_aa: CASSLGPLGRANTEAFF
cdr3_nt: TGTGCCAGCAGCTTAGGGCCCTTGGGACGGGCGAACACTGAAGCTTTCTTT

j_call: TRBJ2-5
v_call: TRBV19
cdr3_length: 15
clone_size: NA
d_call: TRBD2
cdr3_aa: CASNGGGGRGETQYF
cdr3_nt: TGTGCCAGTAACGGTGGCGGCGGGAGGGGGGAGACCCAGTACTTC

j_call: TRBJ1-2
v_call: TRBV5-5
cdr3_length: 15
clone_size: NA
d_call: NA
cdr3_aa: CASSLGYAGEKGYTF
cdr3_nt: TGTGCCAGCAGCTTGGGATATGCAGGGGAGAAAGGCTACACCTTC

j_call: TRBJ2-5
v_call: TRBV20-1
cdr3_length: 15
clone_size: few
d_call: TRBD1
cdr3_aa: CSAPGQGGFQETQYF
cdr3_nt: TGCAGTGCCCCCGGACAGGGGGGCTTCCAAGAGACCCAGTACTTC

j_call: TRBJ2-5
v_call: TRBV6-1
cdr3_length: 14
clone_size: NA
d_call: NA
cdr3_aa: CASSASGPSRSQYF
cdr3_nt: TGTGCCAGCAGTGCCTCTGGACCTTCTAGGTCCCAGTACTTC

j_call: TRBJ2-7
v_call: TRBV27
cdr3_length: 13
clone_size: NA
d_call: NA
cdr3_aa: CASKGQGRNEQYF
cdr3_nt: TGTGCCAGCAAAGGGCAGGGAAGAAACGAGCAGTACTTC

j_call: TRBJ2-6
v_call: TRBV20-1
cdr3_length: 15
clone_size: NA
d_call: NA
cdr3_aa: CSAREGSSGANVLTF
cdr3_nt: TGCAGTGCTAGAGAGGGCAGCTCTGGGGCCAACGTCCTGACTTTC

j_call: TRBJ2-5
v_call: TRBV9
cdr3_length: 16
clone_size: NA
d_call: TRBD2
cdr3_aa: CASSGRWTSGEETQYF
cdr3_nt: TGTGCCAGCAGCGGCCGATGGACTAGCGGGGAAGAGACCCAGTACTTC